Listed here is a single T cell receptor (beta chain). The V end lost 1 base, the J end lost 4 bases, and 6 bases lay between the germline ends. The CDR3 covers 13 residues. The germline V gene has CDR1 SGHRS and CDR2 YFSETQ. Clones were read by immunoSEQ multiplex PCR, and TCRdb kept only the in-frame ones, dropping some. Of about 69,000 clones listed, 89% are singletons. The data derive from a study of blood T cell repertoires in COVID-19. Study-wide background: The analysed material was cDNA or gDNA that came from T cells, B-cell-depleted T cells, or PBMCs.

Sequencing was carried out using peripheral blood. This chain connects TRBV5-1 to TRBJ1-5, with unresolved D. This clonotype originated in a woman aged 45-59 years with active COVID-19. The CDR3: CASSLTGNQPQHF. Here the CDR3 DNA reads TGCGCCAGCAGCTTGACGGGTAATCAGCCCCAGCATTTT.